This T cell receptor (beta chain) originates from a study of shared clonotypes between healthy human individuals. Notes on the study in general: All-four-donor shared clonotypes had higher generation probabilities than non-shared clonotypes did.

In the original analysis: In the immunoSEQ data, sequences were junction-only and lacked quality scores, so filtering differed. Measured with immunoSEQ multiplex PCR; TCRdb has only the in-frame clones, and not every one. V, J and clone size are taken as reported in that table, and D and trimming were inferred from the DNA itself. The repertoire holds around 510,000 clones, with about 96% as singletons. A note on this clone: The antigen remains undetermined.

CDR1 and CDR2 (germline): MDHEN, SYDVKM. The CDR3 is made up of 15 amino acids. The V end was cut by 2 bases, the J end by 7 bases, with 18 bases between. The sequenced sample consisted of naive CD4+ T cells sorted from blood. Stated subset: CD45RA+ positively selected. This chain links TRBV28 with TRBJ2-7; tentatively, D is TRBD1 (5 bases). The clonotype comes from a woman in her 30s in good health. CDR3 sequence reads: CASSLPQVPSGEQYF. CDR3 nucleotides: TGTGCCAGCAGTTTACCACAGGTGCCCTCTGGGGAGCAGTACTTC.